This T cell receptor beta chain was obtained from a study of T cells in Graves' hyperthyroidism and ophthalmopathy. V was pared by 8 bases and J by 7 bases, with 8 bases between. The CDR3 spans 11 residues. The cohort's ophthalmopathy patients, a group with duration under 3 months, had a Clinical Activity Score of at least 3 and a NOSPECS grade of at least 4. TCR beta CDR3 regions were amplified from RNA. The TCR CDR3 first-round RT-PCR relied on the HTBI primer set. TCRdb processed the multiplex PCR reads anew with MiXCR; each CDR3 protein has one entry. The repertoire includes about 370,000 distinct CDR3 sequences, around 15% of them detected once, and about 21% sits in the top ten. The study, taken as a whole, reports: Ophthalmopathy was identified by the model a median roughly 6.5 months ahead of onset.

This clonotype was counted between two and nine times. The target antigen is unknown. The sequence derives from an older woman with Graves' ophthalmopathy. The chain uses TRBV12-3 or TRBV12-4 and TRBJ2-2; D is unresolved. The sequenced material came from blood. CDR3 DNA: TGTGCCAGCGGGTTGGTCGGGGAGCTGTTTTTT. It is translated as CASGLVGELFF.